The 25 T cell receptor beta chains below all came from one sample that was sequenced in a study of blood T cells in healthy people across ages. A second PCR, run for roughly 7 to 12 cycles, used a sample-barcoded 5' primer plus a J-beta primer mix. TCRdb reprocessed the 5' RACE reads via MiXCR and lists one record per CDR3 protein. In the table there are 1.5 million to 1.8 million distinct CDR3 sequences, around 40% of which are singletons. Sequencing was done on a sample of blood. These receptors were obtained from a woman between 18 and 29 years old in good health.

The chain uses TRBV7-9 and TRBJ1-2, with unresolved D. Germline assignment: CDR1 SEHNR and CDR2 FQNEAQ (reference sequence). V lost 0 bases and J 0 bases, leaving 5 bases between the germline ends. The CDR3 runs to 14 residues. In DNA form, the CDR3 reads TGTGCCAGCAGCTTAGCGCAGGCTAACTATGGCTACACCTTC. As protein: CASSLAQANYGYTF.

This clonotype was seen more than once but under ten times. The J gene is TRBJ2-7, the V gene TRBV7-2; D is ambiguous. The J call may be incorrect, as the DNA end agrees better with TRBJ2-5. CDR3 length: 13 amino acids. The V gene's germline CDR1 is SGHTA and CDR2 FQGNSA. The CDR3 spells CASSFRHVETQYF. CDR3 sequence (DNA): TGTGCCAGCAGCTTCAGGCACGTTGAGACCCAGTACTTC.

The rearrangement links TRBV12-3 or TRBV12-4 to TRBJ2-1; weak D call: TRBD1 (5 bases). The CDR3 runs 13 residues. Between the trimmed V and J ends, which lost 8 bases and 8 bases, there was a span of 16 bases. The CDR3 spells CASWSPRVYEQFF. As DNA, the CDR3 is TGTGCCAGCTGGTCCCCCAGGGTCTATGAGCAGTTCTTC.

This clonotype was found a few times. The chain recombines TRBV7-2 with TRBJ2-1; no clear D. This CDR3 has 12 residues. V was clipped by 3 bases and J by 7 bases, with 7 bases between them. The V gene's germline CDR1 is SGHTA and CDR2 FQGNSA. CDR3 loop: CASSLIRNEQFF. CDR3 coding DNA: TGTGCCAGCAGCTTGATCCGAAATGAGCAGTTCTTC.

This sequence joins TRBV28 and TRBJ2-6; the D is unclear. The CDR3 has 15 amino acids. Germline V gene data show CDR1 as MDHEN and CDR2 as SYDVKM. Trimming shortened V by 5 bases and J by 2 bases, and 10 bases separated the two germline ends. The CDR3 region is CASSLERTGANVLTF. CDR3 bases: TGTGCCAGCAGTCTTGAGAGGACTGGGGCCAACGTCCTGACTTTC.

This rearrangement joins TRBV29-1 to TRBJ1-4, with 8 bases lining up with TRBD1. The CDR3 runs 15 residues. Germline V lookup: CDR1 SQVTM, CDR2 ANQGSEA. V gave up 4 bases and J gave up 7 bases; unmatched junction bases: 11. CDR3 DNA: TGCAGCGTTGTGGGGGCCAGGGGGCTGGCTGAAAAACTGTTTTTT. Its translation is CSVVGARGLAEKLFF. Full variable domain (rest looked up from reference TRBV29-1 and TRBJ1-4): SAVISQKPSRDICQRGTSLTIQCQVDSQVTMMFWYRQQPGQSLTLIATANQGSEATYESGFVIDKFPISRPNLTFSTLTVSNMSPEDSSIYLCSVVGARGLAEKLFFGSGTQLSVL.

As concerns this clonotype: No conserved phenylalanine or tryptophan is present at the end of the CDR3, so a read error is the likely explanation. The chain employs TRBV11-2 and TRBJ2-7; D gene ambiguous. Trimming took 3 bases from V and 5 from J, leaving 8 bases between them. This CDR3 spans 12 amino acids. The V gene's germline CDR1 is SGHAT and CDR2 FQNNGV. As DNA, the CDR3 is TGTGCCAGCAGCTTTTTGGGAAACGAGCAGTACTCC. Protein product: CASSFLGNEQYS.

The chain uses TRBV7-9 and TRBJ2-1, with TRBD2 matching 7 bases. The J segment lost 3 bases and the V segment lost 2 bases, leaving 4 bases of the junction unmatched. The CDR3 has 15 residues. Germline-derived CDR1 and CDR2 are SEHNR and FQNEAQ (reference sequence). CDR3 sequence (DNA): TGTGCCAGCAGCTTAAGAGCGGGGTTCTACAATGAGCAGTTCTTC. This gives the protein CASSLRAGFYNEQFF.

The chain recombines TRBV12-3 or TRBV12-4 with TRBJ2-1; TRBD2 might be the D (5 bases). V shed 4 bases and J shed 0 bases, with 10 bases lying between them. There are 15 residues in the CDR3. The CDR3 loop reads CASSSTDYSYNEQFF. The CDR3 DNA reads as TGTGCCAGCAGTTCTACAGACTACTCCTACAATGAGCAGTTCTTC.

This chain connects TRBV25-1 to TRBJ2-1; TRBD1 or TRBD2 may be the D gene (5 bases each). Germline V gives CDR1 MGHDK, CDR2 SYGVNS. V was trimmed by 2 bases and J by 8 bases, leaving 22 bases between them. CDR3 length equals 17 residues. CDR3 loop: CASSEHREVPPGHEQFF. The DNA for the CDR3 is TGTGCCAGCAGTGAACACCGCGAGGTCCCACCGGGGCATGAGCAGTTCTTC.

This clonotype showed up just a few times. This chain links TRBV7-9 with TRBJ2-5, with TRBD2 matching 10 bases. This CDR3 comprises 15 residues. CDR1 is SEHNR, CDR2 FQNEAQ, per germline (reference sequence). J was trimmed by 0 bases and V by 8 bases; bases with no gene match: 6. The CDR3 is CASFSGLAYQETQYF. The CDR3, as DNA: TGTGCCAGCTTCTCGGGACTAGCGTACCAAGAGACCCAGTACTTC.

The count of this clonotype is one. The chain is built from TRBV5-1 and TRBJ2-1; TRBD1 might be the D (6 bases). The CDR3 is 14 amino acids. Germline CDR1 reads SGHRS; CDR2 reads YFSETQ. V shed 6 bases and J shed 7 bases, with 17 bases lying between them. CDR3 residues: CASTLQPGENEQFF. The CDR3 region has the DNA TGCGCCAGCACCTTACAACCAGGGGAGAATGAGCAGTTCTTC.

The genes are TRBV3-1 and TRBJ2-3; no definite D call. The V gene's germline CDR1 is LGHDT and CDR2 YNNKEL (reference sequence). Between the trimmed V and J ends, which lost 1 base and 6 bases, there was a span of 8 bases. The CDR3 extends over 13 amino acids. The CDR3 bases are TGTGCCAGCAGCCAAGTGGAGTCCGATACGCAGTATTTT. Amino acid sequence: CASSQVESDTQYF.

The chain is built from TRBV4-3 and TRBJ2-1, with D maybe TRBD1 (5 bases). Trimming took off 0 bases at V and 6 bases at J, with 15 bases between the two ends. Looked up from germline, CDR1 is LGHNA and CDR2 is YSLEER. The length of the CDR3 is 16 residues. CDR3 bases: TGCGCCAGCAGCCAAGACAGGGATTTGTTCGCCAATGAGCAGTTCTTC. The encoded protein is CASSQDRDLFANEQFF.

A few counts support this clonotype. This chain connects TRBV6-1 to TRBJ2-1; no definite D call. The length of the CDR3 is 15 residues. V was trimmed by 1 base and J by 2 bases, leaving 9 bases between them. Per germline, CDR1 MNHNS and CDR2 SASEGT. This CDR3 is CASSEGSRPYNEQFF. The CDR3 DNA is TGTGCCAGCAGTGAAGGGTCCCGCCCCTACAATGAGCAGTTCTTC.

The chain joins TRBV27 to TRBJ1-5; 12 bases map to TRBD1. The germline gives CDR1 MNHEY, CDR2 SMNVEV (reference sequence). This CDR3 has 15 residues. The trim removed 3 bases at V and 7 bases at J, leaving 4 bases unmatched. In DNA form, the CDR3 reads TGTGCCAGCAGTTTCGGGACAGGGGGCCAACAGCCCCAGCATTTT. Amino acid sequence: CASSFGTGGQQPQHF.

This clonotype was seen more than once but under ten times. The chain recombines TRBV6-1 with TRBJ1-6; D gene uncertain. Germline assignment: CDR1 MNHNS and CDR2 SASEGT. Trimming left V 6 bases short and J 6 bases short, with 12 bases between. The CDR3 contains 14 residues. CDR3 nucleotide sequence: TGTGCCAGCAGATGGACCGGTGGTAATTCACCCCTCCACTTT. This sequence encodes CASRWTGGNSPLHF.

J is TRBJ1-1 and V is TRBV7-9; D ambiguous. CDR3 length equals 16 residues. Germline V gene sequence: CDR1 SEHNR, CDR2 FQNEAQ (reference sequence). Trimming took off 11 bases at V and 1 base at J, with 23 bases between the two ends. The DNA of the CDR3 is TGTGCCCCCACACCCCGCAGGACGGCCGAGAACACTGAAGCTTTCTTT. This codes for CAPTPRRTAENTEAFF.

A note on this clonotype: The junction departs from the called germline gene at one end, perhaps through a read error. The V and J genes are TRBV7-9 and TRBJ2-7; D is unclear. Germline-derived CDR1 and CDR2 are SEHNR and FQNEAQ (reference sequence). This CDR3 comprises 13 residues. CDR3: CASSLVTSSEQYF. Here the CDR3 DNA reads TGTGCCAGCAGCCTCGTGACCTCCTCCGAGCAGTACTTC.

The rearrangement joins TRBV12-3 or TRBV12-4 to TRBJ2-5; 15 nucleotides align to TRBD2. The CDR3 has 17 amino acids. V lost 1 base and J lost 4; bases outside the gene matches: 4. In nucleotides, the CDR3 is TGTGCCAGCAGTTTAGGGACTAGCGGGAGGGCCGGAGAGACCCAGTACTTC. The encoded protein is CASSLGTSGRAGETQYF.

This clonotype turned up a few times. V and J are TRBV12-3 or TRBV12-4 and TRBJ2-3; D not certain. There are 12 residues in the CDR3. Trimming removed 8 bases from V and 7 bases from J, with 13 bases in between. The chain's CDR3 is CASGQEEYTQYF. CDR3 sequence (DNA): TGTGCCAGCGGTCAAGAGGAATATACGCAGTATTTT.

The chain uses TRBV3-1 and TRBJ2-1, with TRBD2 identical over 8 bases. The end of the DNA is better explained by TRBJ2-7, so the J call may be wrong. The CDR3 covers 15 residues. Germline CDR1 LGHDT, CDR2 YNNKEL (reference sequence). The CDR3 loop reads CASSKSGSSYNEQYF. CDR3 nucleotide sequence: TGTGCCAGCAGCAAAAGCGGGAGCTCCTACAATGAGCAGTACTTC.

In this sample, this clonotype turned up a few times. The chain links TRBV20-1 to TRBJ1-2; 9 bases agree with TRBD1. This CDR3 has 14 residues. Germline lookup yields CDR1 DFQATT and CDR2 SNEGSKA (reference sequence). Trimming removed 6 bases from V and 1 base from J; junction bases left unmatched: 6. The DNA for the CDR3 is TGCAGTGCCCCCGGGACAGGGCGTAACTATGGCTACACCTTC. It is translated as CSAPGTGRNYGYTF.

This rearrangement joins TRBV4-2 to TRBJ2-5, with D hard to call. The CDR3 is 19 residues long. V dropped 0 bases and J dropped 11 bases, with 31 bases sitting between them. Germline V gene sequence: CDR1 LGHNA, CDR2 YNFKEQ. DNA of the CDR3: TGTGCCAGCAGCCAAGAGAAGTTAGCCGCCCAAACCCTATACAATGAGCAGTACTTC. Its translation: CASSQEKLAAQTLYNEQYF.

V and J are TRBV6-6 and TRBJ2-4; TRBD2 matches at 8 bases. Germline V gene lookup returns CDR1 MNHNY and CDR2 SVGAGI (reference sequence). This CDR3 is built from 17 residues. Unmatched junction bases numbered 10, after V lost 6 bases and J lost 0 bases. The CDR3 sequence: CASSRLAGGLAKNIQYF. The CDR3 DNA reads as TGTGCCAGCAGCCGCCTCGCGGGAGGACTAGCCAAAAACATTCAGTACTTC.